This T cell receptor (beta chain) was captured in a study of OX40 agonist ivuxolimab in advanced cancers. Study details: Ivuxolimab was administered intravenously to patients at 0.01 to 10 mg/kg every 2 weeks.

Repertoires were generated with immunoSEQ multiplex PCR, while TCRdb's copy carries only in-frame clones and drops some. Of 78,000 or so clones listed, 85% are singletons. The germline gives CDR1 MNHEY, CDR2 SVGAGI. This CDR3 contains 14 residues. V lost 5 bases and J lost 7, with 18 bases in between. Study-level findings and limits: CD4+ and CD8+ T cells in blood underwent clonal expansion by week 6 at 0.1 to 3.0 mg/kg.

Points on this clone: The antigen is unknown.

This clonotype originated in an adult with an advanced solid tumor such as melanoma, head and neck, liver or kidney cancer. Sequenced material: CD4+ or CD8+ T cells sorted from blood, taken in a trial of the OX40 agonist ivuxolimab. The chain couples TRBV6-5 to TRBJ2-7; perhaps D is TRBD1 or TRBD2 (6 bases each). CDR3 sequence: CASSPRTAGGEQYF. In nucleotides, the CDR3 is TGTGCCAGCAGTCCCCGGACAGCTGGAGGGGAGCAGTACTTC.